What follows is one T cell receptor (beta chain) and its context. The data are from a study of blood T cell repertoires in COVID-19. Study information: PBMCs, B-cell-depleted T cells, or T cells provided the cDNA or gDNA that made up the material.

Trimming removed 1 base from V and 9 bases from J, with 10 bases in between. CDR1 SGHTA and CDR2 FQGNSA come from the germline V gene. The CDR3 runs 13 residues. Sequenced by immunoSEQ multiplex PCR; TCRdb stores in-frame clones only, minus some. The sample contains about 100,000 clones, roughly nine tenths of which appear only once. The sequence came from a human donor with active COVID-19. The donor label of this sample is uncertain. The V and J genes are TRBV7-2 and TRBJ2-1; no reliable D call. The source material was peripheral blood. The CDR3 loop reads CASSLVTGGEQFF. The CDR3 DNA is TGTGCCAGCAGCTTAGTTACCGGCGGTGAGCAGTTCTTC.